The clone carrying this TCR beta chain occurred a few times. Time point noted: after dendritic cell vaccination, including at tumor progression/relapse. Blood PBMC samples: pre-vaccination, two weeks post third vaccination, and at tumor progression. This sample was taken from a study of glioma-infiltrating T cells after dendritic cell vaccination. The protocol was immunoSEQ multiplex PCR, while the TCRdb copy is restricted to in-frame clones and leaves out a portion. Here the sample spans fewer than 70,000 clones, approximately 87% being singletons. The sample was blood, taken after dendritic cell vaccination. The receptor was derived from a human donor with glioblastoma.

DNA for the CDR3: TGCGCCAGCAGCGCCTCATCTAGCGGGGTCTTTTATGAGCAGTTCTTC. It is translated as CASSASSSGVFYEQFF. The V gene is TRBV5-1, the J gene TRBJ2-1, with 9 bases lining up with TRBD2. Germline lookup yields CDR1 SGHRS and CDR2 YFSETQ. The CDR3 spans 16 residues. V lost 4 bases, J lost 8 bases, and 13 bases stayed unmatched.